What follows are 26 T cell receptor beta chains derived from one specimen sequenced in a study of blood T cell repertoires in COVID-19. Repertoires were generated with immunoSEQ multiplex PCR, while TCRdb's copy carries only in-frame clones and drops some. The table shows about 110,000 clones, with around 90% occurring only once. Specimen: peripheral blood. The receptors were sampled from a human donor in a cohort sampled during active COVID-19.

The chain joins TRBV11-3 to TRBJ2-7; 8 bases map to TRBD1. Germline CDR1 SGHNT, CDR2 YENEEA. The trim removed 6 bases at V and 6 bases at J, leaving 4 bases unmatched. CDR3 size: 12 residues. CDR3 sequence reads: CASSSGGGEQYF. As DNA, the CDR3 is TGTGCCAGCAGTTCAGGGGGCGGCGAGCAGTACTTC.

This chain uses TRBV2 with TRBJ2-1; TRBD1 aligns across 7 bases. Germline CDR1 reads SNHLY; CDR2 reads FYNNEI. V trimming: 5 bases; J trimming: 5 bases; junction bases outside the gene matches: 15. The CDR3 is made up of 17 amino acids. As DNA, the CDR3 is TGTGCCAGCAGTTTATGGAAAACCGGGACAGTCCACAATGAGCAGTTCTTC. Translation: CASSLWKTGTVHNEQFF.

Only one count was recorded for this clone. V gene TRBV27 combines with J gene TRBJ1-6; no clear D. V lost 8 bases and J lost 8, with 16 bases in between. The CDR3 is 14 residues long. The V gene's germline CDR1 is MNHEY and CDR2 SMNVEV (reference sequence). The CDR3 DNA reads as TGTGCCAGCCAAGTACTATCCAGCGATTCACCCCTCCACTTT. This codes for CASQVLSSDSPLHF.

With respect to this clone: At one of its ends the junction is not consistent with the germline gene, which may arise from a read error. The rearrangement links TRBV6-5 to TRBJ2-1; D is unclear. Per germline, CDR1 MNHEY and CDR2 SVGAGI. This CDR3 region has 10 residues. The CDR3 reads CATTYDEQFF. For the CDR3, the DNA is TGTGCCACAACCTACGATGAGCAGTTCTTC.

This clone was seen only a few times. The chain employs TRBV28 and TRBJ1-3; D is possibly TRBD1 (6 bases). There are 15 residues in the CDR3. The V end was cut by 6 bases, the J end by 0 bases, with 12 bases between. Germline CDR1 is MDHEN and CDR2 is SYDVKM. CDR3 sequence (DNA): TGTGCCAGCAGACCACTACAGGGCTCTGGAAACACCATATATTTT. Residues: CASRPLQGSGNTIYF.

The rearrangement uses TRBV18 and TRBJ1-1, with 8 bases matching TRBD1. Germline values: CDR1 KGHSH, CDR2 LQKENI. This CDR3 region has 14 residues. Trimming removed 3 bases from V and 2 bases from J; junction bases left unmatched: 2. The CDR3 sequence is CASSPGQENTEAFF. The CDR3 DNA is TGTGCCAGCTCACCGGGACAGGAAAACACTGAAGCTTTCTTT. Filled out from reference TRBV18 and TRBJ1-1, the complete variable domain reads NAGVMQNPRHLVRRRGQEARLRCSPMKGHSHVYWYRQLPEEGLKFMVYLQKENIIDESGMPKERFSAEFPKEGPSILRIQQVVRGDSAAYFCASSPGQENTEAFFGQGTRLTVV.

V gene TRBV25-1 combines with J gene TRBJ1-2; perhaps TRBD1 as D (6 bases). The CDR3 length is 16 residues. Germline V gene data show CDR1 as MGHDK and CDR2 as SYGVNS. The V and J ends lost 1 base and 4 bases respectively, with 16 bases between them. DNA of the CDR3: TGTGCCAGCAGTGAATTGGGGGCAGGCACCCTCTATGGCTACACCTTC. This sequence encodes CASSELGAGTLYGYTF.

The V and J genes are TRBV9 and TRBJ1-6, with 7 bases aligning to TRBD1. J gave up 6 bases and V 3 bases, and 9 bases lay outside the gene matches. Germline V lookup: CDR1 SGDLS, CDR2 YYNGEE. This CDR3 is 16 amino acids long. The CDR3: CASSAQGTELNSPLHF. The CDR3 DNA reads TGTGCCAGCAGCGCCCAGGGGACAGAGCTTAATTCACCCCTCCACTTT.

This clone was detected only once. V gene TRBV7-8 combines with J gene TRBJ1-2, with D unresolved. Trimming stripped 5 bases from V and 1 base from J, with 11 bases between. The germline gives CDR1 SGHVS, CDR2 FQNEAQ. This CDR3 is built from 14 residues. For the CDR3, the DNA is TGTGCCAGCAGCCCAGGTCGTGGTAACTATGGCTACACCTTC. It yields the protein CASSPGRGNYGYTF. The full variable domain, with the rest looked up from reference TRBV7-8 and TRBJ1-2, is GAGVSQSPRYKVAKRGQDVALRCDPISGHVSLFWYQQALGQGPEFLTYFQNEAQLDKSGLPSDRFFAERPEGSVSTLKIQRTQQEDSAVYLCASSPGRGNYGYTFGSGTRLTVV.

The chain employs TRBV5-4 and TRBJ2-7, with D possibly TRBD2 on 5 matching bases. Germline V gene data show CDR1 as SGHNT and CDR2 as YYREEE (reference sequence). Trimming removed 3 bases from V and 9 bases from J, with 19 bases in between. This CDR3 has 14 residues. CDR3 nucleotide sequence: TGTGCCAGCAGCTCTAGCACCATAGCGAGCGGGCAGTACTTC. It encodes CASSSSTIASGQYF.

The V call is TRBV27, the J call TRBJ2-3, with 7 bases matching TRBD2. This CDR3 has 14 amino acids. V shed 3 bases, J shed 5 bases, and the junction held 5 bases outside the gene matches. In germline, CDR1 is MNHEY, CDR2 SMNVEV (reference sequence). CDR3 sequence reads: CASSFVSGGDTQYF. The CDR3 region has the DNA TGTGCCAGCAGTTTCGTTTCGGGGGGAGATACGCAGTATTTT.

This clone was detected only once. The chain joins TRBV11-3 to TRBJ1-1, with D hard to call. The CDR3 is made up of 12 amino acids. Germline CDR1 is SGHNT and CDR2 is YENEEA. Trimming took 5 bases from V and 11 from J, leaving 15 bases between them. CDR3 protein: CASSPEGTTAFF. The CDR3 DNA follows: TGTGCCAGCAGCCCGGAGGGTACTACGGCTTTCTTT. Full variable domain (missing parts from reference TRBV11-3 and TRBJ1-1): EAGVVQSPRYKIIEKKQPVAFWCNPISGHNTLYWYLQNLGQGPELLIRYENEEAVDDSQLPKDRFSAERLKGVDSTLKIQPAELGDSAVYLCASSPEGTTAFFGQGTRLTVV.

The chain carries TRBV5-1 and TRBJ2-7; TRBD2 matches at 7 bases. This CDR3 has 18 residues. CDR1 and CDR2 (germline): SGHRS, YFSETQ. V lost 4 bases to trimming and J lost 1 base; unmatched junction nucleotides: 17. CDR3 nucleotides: TGCGCCAGCAGCACCCCCCGGGAGGCGAGCGGGGTGTCCTACGAGCAGTACTTC. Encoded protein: CASSTPREASGVSYEQYF.

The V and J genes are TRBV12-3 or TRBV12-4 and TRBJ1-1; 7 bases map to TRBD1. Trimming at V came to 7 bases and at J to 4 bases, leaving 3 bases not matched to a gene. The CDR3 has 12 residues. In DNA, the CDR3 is TGTGCCAGCACTTACAGGGGCACTGAAGCTTTCTTT. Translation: CASTYRGTEAFF.

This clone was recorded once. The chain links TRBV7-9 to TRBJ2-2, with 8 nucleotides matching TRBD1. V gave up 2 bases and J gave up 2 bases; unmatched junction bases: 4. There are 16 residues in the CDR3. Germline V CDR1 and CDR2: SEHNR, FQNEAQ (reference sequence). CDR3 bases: TGTGCCAGCAGCTTATCAGGGGGCGTAAACACCGGGGAGCTGTTTTTT. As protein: CASSLSGGVNTGELFF.

The CDR3 sequence is CASSLAGPNQPQHF. In nucleotides, the CDR3 is TGTGCCAGCAGTTTAGCAGGGCCCAATCAGCCCCAGCATTTT. The chain joins TRBV27 to TRBJ1-5; possible D gene TRBD1, 5 bases. Trimming removed 2 bases at V and 3 bases at J, with 8 bases between. The CDR3 extends over 14 amino acids. In germline, CDR1 is MNHEY, CDR2 SMNVEV (reference sequence).

The CDR3: CASSRPKNTGELFF. The CDR3 bases are TGTGCCAGCAGCCGCCCTAAGAACACCGGGGAGCTGTTTTTT. This rearrangement joins TRBV27 to TRBJ2-2; no clear D gene. CDR1 MNHEY and CDR2 SMNVEV come from the germline V gene (reference sequence). V lost 6 bases to trimming and J lost 1 base, with 9 bases between them. The CDR3 extends over 14 amino acids.

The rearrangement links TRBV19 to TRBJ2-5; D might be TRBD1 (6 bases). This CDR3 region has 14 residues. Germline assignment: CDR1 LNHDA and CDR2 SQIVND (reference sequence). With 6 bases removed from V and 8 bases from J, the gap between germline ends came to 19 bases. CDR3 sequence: CASSPGHGATTQYF. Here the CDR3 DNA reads TGTGCCAGTAGCCCGGGACACGGGGCGACAACCCAGTACTTC.

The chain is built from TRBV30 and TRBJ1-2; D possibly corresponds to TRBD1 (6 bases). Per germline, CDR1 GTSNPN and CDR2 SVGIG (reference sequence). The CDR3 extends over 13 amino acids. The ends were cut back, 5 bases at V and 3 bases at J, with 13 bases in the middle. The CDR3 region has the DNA TGTGCCTGGGCCCAGACAGGCTACTATGGCTACACCTTC. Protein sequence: CAWAQTGYYGYTF.

CDR3 sequence reads: CASRNAGTSGILADTQYF. The DNA for the CDR3 is TGTGCCAGCAGAAACGCCGGGACTAGCGGGATTTTGGCAGATACGCAGTATTTT. The chain couples TRBV7-9 to TRBJ2-3, with TRBD2 matching over 13 bases. Unmatched junction bases numbered 13, after V lost 6 bases and J lost 4 bases. This CDR3 contains 18 residues. CDR1 is SEHNR, CDR2 FQNEAQ, per germline (reference sequence).

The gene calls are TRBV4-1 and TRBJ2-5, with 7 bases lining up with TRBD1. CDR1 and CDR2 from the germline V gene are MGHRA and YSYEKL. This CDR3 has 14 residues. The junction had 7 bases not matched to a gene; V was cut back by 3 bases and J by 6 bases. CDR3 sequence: CASSHGDSIKTQYF. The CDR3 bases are TGCGCCAGCAGCCACGGGGACAGCATAAAGACCCAGTACTTC.

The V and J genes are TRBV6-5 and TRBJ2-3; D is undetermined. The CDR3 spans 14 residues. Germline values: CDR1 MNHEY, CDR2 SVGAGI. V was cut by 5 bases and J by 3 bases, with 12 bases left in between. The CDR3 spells CASSLGQDTDTQYF. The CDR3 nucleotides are TGTGCCAGCAGTCTGGGTCAGGATACAGATACGCAGTATTTT.

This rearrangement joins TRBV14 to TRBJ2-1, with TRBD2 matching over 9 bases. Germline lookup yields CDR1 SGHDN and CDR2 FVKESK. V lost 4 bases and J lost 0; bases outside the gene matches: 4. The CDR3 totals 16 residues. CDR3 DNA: TGTGCCAGCAGCCTCATGGGACTAGCCTCCTACAATGAGCAGTTCTTC. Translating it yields CASSLMGLASYNEQFF.

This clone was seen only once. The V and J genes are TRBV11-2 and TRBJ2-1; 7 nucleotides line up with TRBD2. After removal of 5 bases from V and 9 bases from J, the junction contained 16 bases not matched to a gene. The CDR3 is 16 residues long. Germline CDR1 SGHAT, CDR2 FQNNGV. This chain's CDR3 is CASSPAGLGGSVEQFF. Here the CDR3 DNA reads TGTGCCAGCAGCCCCGCTGGACTAGGAGGGAGTGTTGAGCAGTTCTTC.

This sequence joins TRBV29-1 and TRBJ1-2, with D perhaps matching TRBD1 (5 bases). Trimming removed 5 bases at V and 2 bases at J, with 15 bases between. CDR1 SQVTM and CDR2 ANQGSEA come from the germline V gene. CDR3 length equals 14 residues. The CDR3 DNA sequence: TGCAGCGTTATCGATGGACAAGTAAACTATGGCTACACCTTC. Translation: CSVIDGQVNYGYTF.

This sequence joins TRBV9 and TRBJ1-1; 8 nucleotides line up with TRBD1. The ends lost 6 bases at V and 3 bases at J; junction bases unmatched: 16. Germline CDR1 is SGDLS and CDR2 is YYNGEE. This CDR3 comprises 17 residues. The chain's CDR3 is CASNPGGAGGRDTEAFF. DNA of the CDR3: TGTGCCAGCAACCCAGGCGGGGCAGGGGGCCGTGACACTGAAGCTTTCTTT.